Listed below are T cell receptor beta chains from one sample, sequenced in a study of T-cell memory formation after mild COVID-19. TCRdb fed the 5' RACE reads into MiXCR, producing one record per CDR3 protein. The data show roughly 620,000 distinct CDR3 sequences, with roughly 18% seen just once and around 13% held by the top ten. Sequenced sample: PBMCs or a T cell subset sorted from them (not recorded which). These receptors came from an adult woman who had mild COVID-19 (a few samples of this study predate the infection). Cell type and time point are not known. Each CDR3 is given with its conserved first and last residue. The order of the fields is D gene, J gene, V gene, clone size, CDR3 DNA, CDR3 protein. D genes are given only for firm matches. A row's size may be missing; if present it is once, few, many or a size class.

d_gene: NA; j_gene: TRBJ2-3; v_gene: TRBV7-2; abundance: many; CDR3nt: TGTGCCGCGCAGCGGTTACTAGGGGATACGCAGTATTTT; CDR3aa: CAAQRLLGDTQYF
d_gene: NA; j_gene: TRBJ1-1; v_gene: TRBV7-9; abundance: NA; CDR3nt: TGTGCCAGCAGCCCGCAGGCGCCGAACACTGAAGCTTTCTTT; CDR3aa: CASSPQAPNTEAFF
d_gene: NA; j_gene: TRBJ2-7; v_gene: TRBV20-1; abundance: NA; CDR3nt: TGCAGTGCTAGAGATCGAAAGGGTGACTACGAGCAGTACTTC; CDR3aa: CSARDRKGDYEQYF
d_gene: TRBD2; j_gene: TRBJ2-7; v_gene: TRBV27; abundance: few; CDR3nt: TGTGCCAGCAGGACTAGCGGGAGCCTCTACGAGCAGTACTTC; CDR3aa: CASRTSGSLYEQYF
d_gene: TRBD1; j_gene: TRBJ2-2; v_gene: TRBV5-1; abundance: NA; CDR3nt: TGCGCCAGCAGCACTGGACAGGGGAGCGTCGGGGAGCTGTTTTTT; CDR3aa: CASSTGQGSVGELFF
d_gene: NA; j_gene: TRBJ1-1; v_gene: TRBV5-5; abundance: NA; CDR3nt: TGTGCCAGCAGCTTGTCCTCAGGTACCTCTTATGAAGCTTTCTTT; CDR3aa: CASSLSSGTSYEAFF
d_gene: NA; j_gene: TRBJ2-3; v_gene: TRBV20-1; abundance: NA; CDR3nt: TGCAGTGCTAGAGAGTCGCGAGCAGCGGGTACGCAGTATTTT; CDR3aa: CSARESRAAGTQYF
d_gene: TRBD1; j_gene: TRBJ1-1; v_gene: TRBV29-1; abundance: NA; CDR3nt: TGCAGCGCCACAACCGGGACAGGGAACACTGAAGCTTTCTTT; CDR3aa: CSATTGTGNTEAFF
d_gene: NA; j_gene: TRBJ2-2; v_gene: TRBV7-8; abundance: few; CDR3nt: TGTGCCAGCAGCTTAGGGGGGTCCTGGGAGCTGTTTTTT; CDR3aa: CASSLGGSWELFF
d_gene: TRBD1; j_gene: TRBJ1-1; v_gene: TRBV5-1; abundance: few; CDR3nt: TGCGCCAGCTCCTTACAAACAGGGGCCTACACTGAAGCTTTCTTT; CDR3aa: CASSLQTGAYTEAFF
d_gene: TRBD1; j_gene: TRBJ2-5; v_gene: TRBV29-1; abundance: NA; CDR3nt: TGCAGCGTTCCTACAGGGGGCCCAGAGACCCAGTACTTC; CDR3aa: CSVPTGGPETQYF
d_gene: NA; j_gene: TRBJ1-1; v_gene: TRBV5-1; abundance: few; CDR3nt: TGCGCCAGCCGCGGGGGACCCATGAACACTGAAGCTTTCTTT; CDR3aa: CASRGGPMNTEAFF
d_gene: NA; j_gene: TRBJ1-1; v_gene: TRBV12-3/TRBV12-4; abundance: many; CDR3nt: TGTGCCAGCAGTTTAATGGAGAACACTGAAGCTTTCTTT; CDR3aa: CASSLMENTEAFF